These T cell receptor beta chains were read from a single sample in a study of blood T cell repertoires in COVID-19. Here immunoSEQ multiplex PCR was the method, and the copy in TCRdb shows in-frame clones only, minus some. The sample has 120,000 to 150,000 clones, about nine tenths seen once. The specimen was peripheral blood. Source of these receptors: a human donor with COVID-19, enrolled during active disease. The donor label of this sample is uncertain. The CDR3 runs from the conserved cysteine through the conserved F or W. Fields, in order: V gene, J gene, D gene, clone size, CDR3 protein, CDR3 DNA. D genes are given only for firm matches. Size tells how often a clone was seen (once, few, many) or the class of an expanded clone, and some rows leave it out.

>TRBV11-2|TRBJ1-3|-|-
CASRTRNTIYF
TGTGCCAGCAGAACAAGAAACACCATATATTTT
>TRBV5-1|TRBJ2-3|TRBD2|-
CASKLASGGSTDTQYF
TGCGCCAGCAAACTAGCTAGCGGGGGGAGCACAGATACGCAGTATTTT
>TRBV18|TRBJ2-3|TRBD2|-
CASSPIAGGQEAQYF
TGTGCCAGCTCACCGATAGCGGGGGGGCAGGAGGCGCAGTATTTT
>TRBV29-1|TRBJ2-1|-|-
CSPAGKSSYNEQFF
TGCAGCCCTGCGGGGAAAAGCTCCTACAATGAGCAGTTCTTC
>TRBV18|TRBJ1-3|-|-
CASSPPGGQTLSGNTIYF
TGTGCCAGCTCACCACCTGGGGGCCAGACACTCTCTGGAAACACCATATATTTT
>TRBV5-1|TRBJ1-4|-|-
CASSLGSRGEKLFF
TGCGCCAGCAGCTTGGGGTCCCGCGGGGAAAAACTGTTTTTT
>TRBV5-1|TRBJ2-1|TRBD2|-
CASSLGGRKQFF
TGCGCCAGCAGTCTGGGGGGGAGAAAGCAGTTCTTC
>TRBV19|TRBJ1-5|-|-
CASRKGGKGSNQPQHF
TGTGCCAGTAGAAAGGGGGGGAAGGGTAGCAATCAGCCCCAGCATTTT
>TRBV28|TRBJ2-3|-|-
CASSFRERDTQYF
TGTGCCAGCAGTTTCAGGGAACGAGATACGCAGTATTTT
>TRBV19|TRBJ1-6|TRBD1|-
CASSTDQGARSPLHF
TGTGCCAGTAGTACAGACCAGGGGGCGCGTTCACCCCTCCACTTT
>TRBV6-4|TRBJ1-5|-|-
CASSDSRRQPQHF
TGTGCCAGCAGTGATTCGAGGCGTCAGCCCCAGCATTTT
>TRBV7-2|TRBJ1-1|TRBD1|-
CASSTRQGAANTEAFF
TGTGCCAGCAGCACCCGACAGGGGGCGGCGAACACTGAAGCTTTCTTT
>TRBV18|TRBJ1-4|-|-
CASSPSGPTNEKLFF
TGTGCCAGCTCACCAAGCGGGCCAACTAATGAAAAACTGTTTTTT
>TRBV5-4|TRBJ1-2|-|-
CASSLAGGGYRGYTF
TGTGCCAGCAGCTTGGCCGGGGGGGGCTATCGAGGCTACACCTTC
>TRBV7-9|TRBJ2-2|-|few
CASRVYTPGELFF
TGTGCCAGCAGGGTTTACACACCCGGGGAGCTGTTTTTT
>TRBV6-4|TRBJ1-2|-|-
CASNARYPRGYTF
TGTGCCAGCAATGCACGCTACCCGAGAGGCTACACCTTC
>TRBV5-1|TRBJ2-5|TRBD1|-
CASSFGTGPYYQETQYF
TGCGCCAGCAGCTTTGGGACAGGGCCCTACTACCAAGAGACCCAGTACTTC
>TRBV25-1|TRBJ2-7|TRBD2|-
CASSESVAGAYEQYF
TGTGCCAGCAGTGAATCAGTAGCGGGGGCCTACGAGCAGTACTTC
>TRBV4-1|TRBJ1-4|TRBD1|-
CASSQQQGALAMGEKLFF
TGCGCCAGCAGCCAACAACAGGGGGCGCTGGCCATGGGTGAAAAACTGTTTTTT
>TRBV6-6|TRBJ2-7|-|-
CASSWSQSYEQYF
TGTGCCAGCAGTTGGTCCCAGTCCTACGAGCAGTACTTC
>TRBV5-5|TRBJ1-2|TRBD1|once
CASSSQGGGYTF
TGTGCCAGCAGCTCACAGGGGGGTGGCTACACCTTC
>TRBV18|TRBJ1-6|TRBD1|-
CASSSSGQGSLHF
TGTGCCAGCTCATCCTCGGGACAGGGATCCCTCCACTTT
>TRBV7-9|TRBJ1-2|TRBD1|-
CASSLEGRGRNYYGYTF
TGTGCCAGCAGCTTAGAAGGCAGGGGGCGGAATTACTATGGCTACACCTTC
>TRBV14|TRBJ2-3|-|few
CASSQGARSDTQYF
TGTGCCAGCAGCCAAGGCGCACGGTCAGATACGCAGTATTTT
>TRBV7-6|TRBJ1-1|TRBD1|-
CASSTGATEAFF
TGTGCCAGCAGCACAGGGGCCACTGAAGCTTTCTTT
>TRBV12-3/TRBV12-4|TRBJ2-5|TRBD1|-
CASGTVHETQYF
TGTGCCAGCGGGACAGTTCATGAAACCCAGTACTTC
>TRBV19|TRBJ1-5|-|few
CASGVPEAPQHF
TGTGCCTCGGGAGTCCCGGAGGCGCCCCAGCATTTT
>TRBV2|TRBJ2-5|TRBD1|-
CASTMDRVTEETQYF
TGTGCCAGTACAATGGACAGGGTTACGGAGGAGACCCAGTACTTC
>TRBV5-1|TRBJ2-5|TRBD2|-
CASSKAGGLQETQYF
TGCGCCAGCAGCAAAGCGGGGGGGCTTCAAGAGACCCAGTACTTC
>TRBV7-8|TRBJ2-7|TRBD1|-
CASSLAGQRRIYEQYF
TGTGCCAGCAGCTTAGCGGGACAGCGGCGAATCTACGAGCAGTACTTC
>TRBV4-2|TRBJ1-4|TRBD1|-
CASSQDPGQGDEKLFF
TGTGCCAGCAGCCAAGATCCGGGACAGGGTGATGAAAAACTGTTTTTT
>TRBV5-1|TRBJ1-1|TRBD1|-
CASSFSGTGGTEAFF
TGCGCCAGCAGCTTTTCCGGGACAGGGGGCACTGAAGCTTTCTTT